This T cell receptor beta chain was documented in a study of human T cells and chemical hapten exposure. TCRdb redid the calling of the RACE reads with MiXCR, one entry per CDR3 protein. This sample has roughly 190,000 distinct CDR3 sequences; around 24% occur once, and the top ten carry under 7%. Only a few counts were recorded for this clonotype. The CDR3 runs 14 residues. Germline CDR1 ENHRY, CDR2 SYGVKD. V was trimmed by 6 bases and J by 3 bases, leaving 11 bases between them. Time point in this sample: patch test 1, 2 weeks after DPC sensitization. Treatment meaning: therapeutic diphenylcyclopropenone sensitization with weekly scalp DPC.

This chain connects TRBV10-3 to TRBJ2-2; maybe TRBD1 (6 bases). The receptor was derived from a woman in her fifties or sixties with alopecia areata. Some clones in this sample may be carry-over from other donors' samples. The material sequenced was whole blood, taken in connection with sensitization to the hapten diphenylcyclopropenone (DPC). CDR3 DNA sequence: TGTGCCATCAGGATGGGACAAGACACCGGGGAGCTGTTTTTT. It translates to CAIRMGQDTGELFF.